The T cell receptor (beta chain) described here comes from a study of blood T cell repertoires in COVID-19. As for the study in general: The study drew acute and convalescent COVID-19 samples from the United States, Italy and Spain. In each case, the material was cDNA or gDNA derived from T cells, B-cell-depleted T cells, or PBMCs.

Original analysis: Amplification of reference gene primers was used by the study to estimate nucleated cell counts. The repertoire was sequenced with immunoSEQ multiplex PCR; TCRdb's copy has only in-frame clones and lacks some. D and trimming come from the DNA, and the V and J calls and clone size come from that table. The sample has roughly 43,000 clones; roughly 71% are singletons. The germline gives CDR1 SNHLY, CDR2 FYNNEI. This CDR3 comprises 15 residues. The V and J ends lost 7 bases and 7 bases, in that order; junction bases with no gene match: 5. The sample consisted of peripheral blood. The source of this sequence is an older man with acute or convalescent COVID-19. The gene calls are TRBV2 and TRBJ1-6; TRBD1 matches at 12 bases. CDR3 region: CASTRDRGPNSPLHF. CDR3 in DNA: TGTGCCAGCACTAGGGACAGGGGGCCGAATTCACCCCTCCACTTT.